This T cell receptor beta chain is from a study of blood T cell repertoires in COVID-19. Looking at the study overall: In each case, the material was cDNA or gDNA derived from T cells, B-cell-depleted T cells, or PBMCs.

Some clones are missing from TCRdb's copy, which holds only in-frame ones; the method was immunoSEQ multiplex PCR. Of about 290,000 clones in the sample, roughly 86% are singletons; the top ten hold around 10%. Followed longitudinally, the Seattle patients had been enrolled during active infection. Germline V gene sequence: CDR1 SQVTM, CDR2 ANQGSEA. Trimming cost V 7 bases and J 4 bases, with 17 bases left between them. This CDR3 has 14 amino acids. The TCR sequence derives from a woman aged 25 to 39 with COVID-19, enrolled during active disease. What was sequenced was peripheral blood. The genes are TRBV29-1 and TRBJ1-3; weak D call: TRBD1 (5 bases). The CDR3 sequence: CSATGGMRGNTIYF. DNA of the CDR3: TGCAGCGCCACAGGCGGGATGCGAGGAAACACCATATATTTT.